In its sample, the clone carrying this TCR beta chain was seen a few times. Germline V gene sequence: CDR1 LGHDT, CDR2 YNNKEL (reference sequence). V was pared by 0 bases and J by 2 bases, with 10 bases between. The CDR3 spans 15 residues. The data derive from a study of blood T cell repertoires in COVID-19. Profiling relied on immunoSEQ multiplex PCR, and the TCRdb table lists in-frame clones only, not all of them. The table has around 58,000 clones, about 90% seen once. V and J are TRBV3-1 (or the pseudogene TRBV3-2) and TRBJ1-2; D perhaps matches TRBD1 (5 bases). The sequence came from a man in his 60s with active COVID-19. The sample comprised peripheral blood. CDR3 nucleotide sequence: TGTGCCAGCAGCCAAGAAGGGGCAGGGAACTATGGCTACACCTTC. Protein product: CASSQEGAGNYGYTF.